This TCR beta chain was sequenced during a study of beta chain features in type 1 diabetes. Expressed TCRB transcripts were sequenced, since all the RNA that had been isolated was reverse transcribed. Produced via immunoSEQ multiplex PCR; TCRdb's table is partial and in-frame only. The sample consists of 300,000 to 400,000 clones, over 10% of them appearing once. Only one heparinised blood draw was taken per donor, and its volume averaged about 120 mL. Study outcomes and limitations: People with Type 1 diabetes carried modestly yet significantly shorter TCRB CDR3s in all four CD4+ subsets. It was among patients, rather than healthy donors, that naive, central memory and Treg TCRB repertoires appeared more similar.

To note about this clone: What it recognizes is unknown.

The CDR3 loop spans 15 amino acids. Germline V gene sequence: CDR1 SGHNT, CDR2 YYREEE (reference sequence). Trimming took 1 base from V and 6 from J; bases not matched to a gene: 6. The specimen sequenced was naive CD4+ T cells from blood. This clonotype was sampled from a young man in good health. The V gene is TRBV5-4, the J gene TRBJ2-7, with TRBD1 identical over 11 bases. The CDR3 region has the DNA TGTGCCAGCAGCTTGCAGGGGACAGGGGGAGGCGAGCAGTACTTC. Its translation is CASSLQGTGGGEQYF.